This entry lists 10 T cell receptor beta chains sequenced from one sample in a study of blood T cell repertoires in COVID-19. The assay was immunoSEQ multiplex PCR, and TCRdb's table has in-frame clones only and misses some. The sample holds around 700,000 clones, over 80% seen once. The sample taken for sequencing was peripheral blood. The receptors shown here come from a woman between 18 and 30 years old with acute or convalescent COVID-19.

The J gene is TRBJ2-2, the V gene TRBV9; a possible D gene is TRBD1 (5 bases). The ends were cut back, 4 bases at V and 5 bases at J, with 18 bases in the middle. The CDR3 loop spans 16 amino acids. Per the germline V gene, CDR1 is SGDLS and CDR2 is YYNGEE. CDR3 in amino acids: CASSFRQKGKTGELFF. For the CDR3, the DNA is TGTGCCAGCAGCTTCAGACAGAAGGGAAAGACCGGGGAGCTGTTTTTT.

The chain recombines TRBV7-9 with TRBJ2-5; tentative D call: TRBD1 (7 bases). The CDR3 extends over 19 amino acids. Trimming took off 3 bases at V and 1 base at J, with 24 bases between the two ends. Looked up from germline, CDR1 is SEHNR and CDR2 is FQNEAQ (reference sequence). The CDR3 DNA reads TGTGCCAGCAGCTTTCGACAGGGAGGACTCCTTAACATCCAAGAGACCCAGTACTTC. Its protein product is CASSFRQGGLLNIQETQYF.

This chain uses TRBV4-3 with TRBJ2-1; TRBD2 might be the D (7 bases). The V gene's germline CDR1 is LGHNA and CDR2 YSLEER. The CDR3 consists of 15 residues. V lost 0 bases and J lost 8, with 14 bases in between. CDR3 DNA: TGCGCCAGCAGCCAAGATGGGGGGGGGCCAGATGAGCAGTTCTTC. Translated, it gives CASSQDGGGPDEQFF.

The V gene is TRBV5-4, the J gene TRBJ1-2; D might be TRBD1 (6 bases). The V end was cut by 5 bases, the J end by 4 bases, with 15 bases between. CDR1 SGHNT and CDR2 YYREEE come from the germline V gene (reference sequence). This CDR3 is built from 14 residues. Written as DNA, the CDR3 is TGTGCCAGCAGGCCGGACAGTTACTCCTATGGCTACACCTTC. It encodes CASRPDSYSYGYTF.

V and J are TRBV28 and TRBJ2-7, with 11 bases lining up with TRBD1. CDR1 and CDR2 from the germline V gene are MDHEN and SYDVKM. The CDR3 is 16 amino acids. The trim removed 3 bases at V and 2 bases at J, leaving 6 bases unmatched. This CDR3 is CASSFSPGQGAYEQYF. The CDR3 DNA reads as TGTGCCAGCAGTTTCTCACCGGGACAGGGGGCCTACGAGCAGTACTTC.

V and J are TRBV4-1 and TRBJ1-2; TRBD1 is a possible D gene (5 bases). Looked up from germline, CDR1 is MGHRA and CDR2 is YSYEKL. CDR3 size: 16 residues. Trimming cost V 0 bases and J 7 bases, with 18 bases left between them. The CDR3 DNA is TGCGCCAGCAGCCAAGATATGGCGGGGCAAGTATCTGGCTACACCTTC. Translated: CASSQDMAGQVSGYTF.

The CDR3 coding sequence is TGTGCCAGCAGCGTGACAGGGGTTGGAAACACCATATATTTT. Protein: CASSVTGVGNTIYF. The chain joins TRBV7-2 to TRBJ1-3, with 8 positions matching TRBD1. With 5 bases clipped from V and 3 bases from J, the junction kept 3 bases outside the gene matches. The CDR3 runs to 14 residues. The V gene's germline CDR1 is SGHTA and CDR2 FQGNSA.

This clone was seen more than once but under ten times. V usage is TRBV6-6 and J usage is TRBJ2-7; D call uncertain. The V end was cut by 2 bases, the J end by 5 bases, with 13 bases between. Germline CDR1 reads MNHNY; CDR2 reads SVGAGI (reference sequence). The CDR3 spans 14 residues. In nucleotides, the CDR3 is TGTGCCAGCAGTTACCCCCCTTCCACTAACGAGCAGTACTTC. As protein: CASSYPPSTNEQYF.

The chain carries TRBV9 and TRBJ1-1; TRBD1 matches at 7 bases. The CDR3 consists of 15 residues. The trim removed 0 bases at V and 5 bases at J, leaving 7 bases unmatched. Germline CDR1 reads SGDLS; CDR2 reads YYNGEE. CDR3 loop: CASSVAGGLRTEAFF. DNA of the CDR3: TGTGCCAGCAGCGTAGCAGGGGGTCTAAGGACTGAAGCTTTCTTT.

V and J are TRBV13 and TRBJ2-3; the match to TRBD1 covers 9 bases. The V gene's germline CDR1 is PRHDT and CDR2 FYEKMQ (reference sequence). Losses at the gene ends were 4 bases for V and 3 bases for J; bases not matched to a gene: 5. The CDR3 has 15 residues. The CDR3 sequence is CASSSPGQGTDTQYF. The CDR3 DNA reads as TGTGCCAGCAGCTCCCCGGGACAGGGTACAGATACGCAGTATTTT.